The present TCR beta chain was sequenced within a study of human T cells and chemical hapten exposure. V shed 9 bases, J shed 7 bases, and the junction held 10 bases outside the gene matches. This CDR3 contains 13 residues. The germline V gene has CDR1 LNHDA and CDR2 SQIVND (reference sequence). A single record per CDR3 protein comes from TCRdb applying MiXCR to the RACE reads. The data contain some 200,000 distinct CDR3 sequences, about 22% of them singletons. Documented time point: patch test 1, 2 weeks after DPC sensitization. The treatment here: therapeutic diphenylcyclopropenone sensitization with weekly scalp DPC.

Here the sequenced sample was whole blood, taken in connection with sensitization to the hapten diphenylcyclopropenone (DPC). V gene TRBV19 combines with J gene TRBJ1-2; 8 bases are a match to TRBD1. The receptor was derived from a woman between 50 and 59 years old with alopecia areata. Some clones in this sample may be carry-over from other donors' samples. CDR3: CASQAQDRAGYTF. CDR3 DNA: TGTGCCAGCCAAGCCCAGGACAGGGCTGGCTACACCTTC.